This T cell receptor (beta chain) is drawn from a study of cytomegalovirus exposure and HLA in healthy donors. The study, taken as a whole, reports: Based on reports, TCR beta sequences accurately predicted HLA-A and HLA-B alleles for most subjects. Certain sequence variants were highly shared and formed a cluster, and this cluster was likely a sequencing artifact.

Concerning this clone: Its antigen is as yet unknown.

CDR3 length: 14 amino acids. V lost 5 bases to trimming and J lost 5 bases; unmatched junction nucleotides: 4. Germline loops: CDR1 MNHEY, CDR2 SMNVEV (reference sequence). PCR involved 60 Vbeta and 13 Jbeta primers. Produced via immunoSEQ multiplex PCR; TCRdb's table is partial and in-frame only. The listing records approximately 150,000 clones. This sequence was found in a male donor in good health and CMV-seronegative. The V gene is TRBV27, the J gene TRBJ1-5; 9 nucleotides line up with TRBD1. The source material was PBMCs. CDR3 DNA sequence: TGTGCCAGCAGTGTGACAGGGGGGGATCAGCCCCAGCATTTT. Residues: CASSVTGGDQPQHF.